Below, 32 T cell receptor beta chains from the same sample are listed, as sequenced in a study of cytomegalovirus exposure and HLA in healthy donors. With 60 Vbeta and 13 Jbeta primers, the PCR was carried out. The data were produced by immunoSEQ multiplex PCR, yet TCRdb's version contains in-frame clones alone and is incomplete. The data show roughly 150,000 clones, around four fifths seen once. The sequencing sample was made of PBMCs. These receptors were collected from a man aged 18 to 35 in good health and CMV-seropositive.

This clone was seen only a few times. The rearrangement uses TRBV5-6 and TRBJ1-1; no clear D gene. The germline V and J ends were trimmed by 0 bases and 7 bases, with 4 bases remaining between them. The CDR3 covers 11 residues. Germline assignment: CDR1 SGHDT and CDR2 YYEEEE. The CDR3 DNA is TGTGCCAGCAGCTTGGGGAGTGAAGCTTTCTTT. Translation: CASSLGSEAFF.

The chain carries TRBV7-9 and TRBJ1-2; D call uncertain. CDR1 SEHNR and CDR2 FQNEAQ come from the germline V gene (reference sequence). CDR3 size: 14 residues. V lost 3 bases, J lost 4 bases, and 12 bases lay in between. The CDR3 DNA follows: TGTGCCAGCAGCTTGGGAGACGGGCCCTATGGCTACACCTTC. Translating gives CASSLGDGPYGYTF.

V is TRBV7-2 and J is TRBJ2-5; TRBD2 is a possible D gene (5 bases). The CDR3 loop spans 18 amino acids. Trimming stripped 0 bases from V and 5 bases from J, with 22 bases between. Germline-derived CDR1 and CDR2 are SGHTA and FQGNSA. The CDR3 here is CASSLALYPTSAHETQYF. Here the CDR3 DNA reads TGTGCCAGCAGCTTAGCGCTCTACCCAACTAGTGCCCACGAGACCCAGTACTTC.

The V and J genes are TRBV6-1 and TRBJ1-5; possible D gene TRBD1, 6 bases. The CDR3 runs to 15 residues. Germline CDR1 and CDR2: MNHNS and SASEGT. The ends were cut back, 2 bases at V and 5 bases at J, with 13 bases in the middle. The CDR3 loop reads CASSEPGAAYQPQHF. The CDR3 DNA follows: TGTGCCAGCAGTGAACCAGGGGCAGCTTATCAGCCCCAGCATTTT.

CDR3 bases: TGTGCCACGTCGTTTAGCTCCTACGAGCAGTACTTC. Translating it yields CATSFSSYEQYF. The chain is built from TRBV10-3 and TRBJ2-7; D not resolved. The CDR3 consists of 12 residues. Trimming stripped 10 bases from V and 0 bases from J, with 10 bases between. The germline gives CDR1 ENHRY, CDR2 SYGVKD.

V usage is TRBV5-1 and J usage is TRBJ2-7; D might be TRBD2 (6 bases). Germline loops: CDR1 SGHRS, CDR2 YFSETQ. V lost 6 bases to trimming and J lost 0 bases, with 13 bases between them. The CDR3 consists of 14 residues. Here the CDR3 DNA reads TGCGCCAGCAAGGAGGGCTTATTCTCCTACGAGCAGTACTTC. Translating gives CASKEGLFSYEQYF.

The V and J genes are TRBV5-1 and TRBJ2-5, with a weak D call TRBD1 (6 bases). The germline gives CDR1 SGHRS, CDR2 YFSETQ. The CDR3 loop spans 15 amino acids. Between the trimmed V and J ends, which lost 1 base and 5 bases, there was a span of 15 bases. CDR3 nucleotide sequence: TGCGCCAGCAGCTTGACAGGGATTAATCGGGAGACCCAGTACTTC. This encodes CASSLTGINRETQYF.

The rearrangement uses TRBV4-2 and TRBJ2-1; 11 nucleotides match TRBD2. Germline CDR1 and CDR2: LGHNA and YNFKEQ. V dropped 3 bases and J dropped 7; count of bases not matched to a gene: 11. The CDR3 runs to 17 residues. The CDR3 DNA reads TGTGCCAGCAGCCAGGCCGCCCGGGCTAGCGGGAGGAATGAGCAGTTCTTC. Protein product: CASSQAARASGRNEQFF.

The CDR3 loop reads CASSFGRAGNEQFF. CDR3 nucleotides: TGTGCCAGCAGTTTCGGGAGGGCCGGAAATGAGCAGTTCTTC. The V call is TRBV27, the J call TRBJ2-1; 8 nucleotides align to TRBD2. CDR3 length: 14 residues. Germline V lookup: CDR1 MNHEY, CDR2 SMNVEV (reference sequence). With V trimmed by 3 bases and J by 7 bases, 5 bases remained unmatched.

The chain recombines TRBV19 with TRBJ1-1; a possible D gene is TRBD1 (5 bases). This CDR3 region has 13 residues. The V end lost 3 bases, the J end lost 4 bases, and 9 bases lay between the germline ends. CDR1 and CDR2 (germline): LNHDA, SQIVND (reference sequence). The CDR3 here is CASSMGGSTEAFF. The CDR3 nucleotides read TGTGCCAGTAGTATGGGGGGAAGCACTGAAGCTTTCTTT.

The CDR3, as DNA: TGTGCCAGCCTAGCGGGAGAAAACGAGCAGTACTTC. Protein: CASLAGENEQYF. The rearrangement uses TRBV2 and TRBJ2-7, with TRBD2 identical over 10 bases. Germline-derived CDR1 and CDR2 are SNHLY and FYNNEI. The CDR3 runs 12 residues. J lost 5 bases, V lost 8 bases, and 3 bases had no gene match.

This clone has only a few counts. V is TRBV27 and J is TRBJ1-1, with D hard to call. The CDR3 is 13 residues long. V shed 3 bases and J shed 0 bases, with 5 bases lying between them. CDR1 and CDR2 from the germline V gene are MNHEY and SMNVEV (reference sequence). The CDR3 nucleotides are TGTGCCAGCAGTTTTTCGGTGAACACTGAAGCTTTCTTT. This sequence encodes CASSFSVNTEAFF.

The chain joins TRBV5-1 to TRBJ2-1; TRBD1 aligns across 8 bases. The CDR3 contains 15 residues. The germline V gene encodes CDR1 SGHRS and CDR2 YFSETQ. The J segment lost 8 bases and the V segment lost 3 bases, leaving 10 bases of the junction unmatched. Written as DNA, the CDR3 is TGCGCCAGCAGCTGGGACAGGCTACCCGGGGATGAGCAGTTCTTC. This translates into CASSWDRLPGDEQFF.

This clone showed up just once. Additional DNA sequences in this sample encode the identical CDR3. The chain recombines TRBV5-1 with TRBJ1-5; 7 bases fit TRBD1. The CDR3 has 14 amino acids. CDR1 is SGHRS, CDR2 YFSETQ, per germline. With 4 bases clipped from V and 2 bases from J, the junction kept 3 bases outside the gene matches. CDR3 sequence reads: CASSPGQGNQPQHF. The CDR3 DNA reads TGCGCCAGCAGCCCCGGACAGGGCAATCAGCCCCAGCATTTT.

The chain has TRBV5-5 and TRBJ1-5; 8 positions match TRBD1. V lost 4 bases and J lost 9; bases outside the gene matches: 3. Germline CDR1 reads SGHKS; CDR2 reads YYEKEE (reference sequence). There are 12 residues in the CDR3. The CDR3 region is CASSAGGWPQHF. The CDR3 region has the DNA TGTGCCAGCAGCGCAGGGGGCTGGCCCCAGCATTTT.

This clone was seen only a few times. The gene calls are TRBV30 and TRBJ1-1, with 9 bases that match TRBD1. Germline loops: CDR1 GTSNPN, CDR2 SVGIG (reference sequence). This CDR3 is built from 12 residues. Trimming removed 8 bases from V and 4 bases from J; junction bases left unmatched: 5. CDR3 amino acids: CAGQGLITEAFF. The CDR3 DNA reads TGTGCCGGACAGGGGTTGATCACTGAAGCTTTCTTT.

V gene TRBV4-3 combines with J gene TRBJ2-7; 8 positions match TRBD1. The CDR3 loop spans 15 amino acids. Per the germline V gene, CDR1 is LGHNA and CDR2 is YSLEER. The trim removed 2 bases at V and 3 bases at J, leaving 6 bases unmatched. In DNA form, the CDR3 reads TGCGCCAGCAGCCAAAAAAACAGGGGGGACTACGAGCAGTACTTC. Protein sequence: CASSQKNRGDYEQYF.

This clone was detected once. CDR3: CASSYYGQGANAFF. In DNA, the CDR3 is TGTGCCAGCAGTTACTACGGACAGGGGGCGAATGCTTTCTTT. This chain links TRBV6-6 with TRBJ1-1; 11 nucleotides match TRBD1. The germline gives CDR1 MNHNY, CDR2 SVGAGI (reference sequence). V gave up 1 base and J gave up 11 bases; unmatched junction bases: 6. This CDR3 has 14 amino acids.

The genes are TRBV6-1 and TRBJ1-4, with no clear D. The CDR3 has 14 residues. Germline loops: CDR1 MNHNS, CDR2 SASEGT. V shed 3 bases and J shed 0 bases, with 5 bases lying between them. CDR3 region: CASSDVATNEKLFF. The DNA for the CDR3 is TGTGCCAGCAGTGACGTTGCAACTAATGAAAAACTGTTTTTT.

The sample holds a few counts of this clone. The rearrangement uses TRBV28 and TRBJ1-4; 8 bases match TRBD1. Trimming at V came to 1 base and at J to 7 bases, leaving 5 bases not matched to a gene. CDR1 and CDR2 from the germline V gene are MDHEN and SYDVKM. The CDR3 consists of 15 residues. CDR3 amino acids: CASSLLSGGPEKLFF. CDR3 bases: TGTGCCAGCAGTTTATTATCAGGGGGCCCTGAAAAACTGTTTTTT.

This chain connects TRBV20-1 to TRBJ2-3, with TRBD1 as a possible D gene (6 bases). The CDR3 loop spans 10 amino acids. Looked up from germline, CDR1 is DFQATT and CDR2 is SNEGSKA (reference sequence). CDR3 nucleotides: TGCAGGGCAGGGGTTGATACGCAGTATTTT. This sequence encodes CRAGVDTQYF.

This clone has a single count. The chain links TRBV29-1 to TRBJ1-2; 8 bases fit TRBD1. Germline-derived CDR1 and CDR2 are SQVTM and ANQGSEA. With V trimmed by 7 bases and J by 7 bases, 11 bases remained unmatched. The CDR3 consists of 13 residues. The CDR3: CSGQGQGVSGYTF. CDR3 nucleotides: TGCAGCGGACAAGGACAGGGAGTAAGTGGCTACACCTTC.

The chain uses TRBV20-1 and TRBJ2-1; D not resolved. The germline CDR1 and CDR2 sequences are DFQATT and SNEGSKA (reference sequence). The CDR3 runs to 11 residues. CDR3 sequence: CSRPGLPEEFF. The CDR3 DNA sequence: TGCAGCCGGCCCGGGTTGCCCGAGGAGTTCTTC.

The chain recombines TRBV6-5 with TRBJ1-1, with D unresolved. This CDR3 is built from 15 residues. Germline CDR1 and CDR2: MNHEY and SVGAGI. The V gene lost 6 bases and the J gene lost 0 bases, with 14 bases spanning the gap. The CDR3 loop reads CASRGSLLMNTEAFF. CDR3 coding DNA: TGTGCCAGCAGAGGGAGCTTATTAATGAACACTGAAGCTTTCTTT.

In DNA form, the CDR3 reads TGTGCCAGCCACAGGGTATCCTCTGGAAACACCATATATTTT. This encodes CASHRVSSGNTIYF. The J gene is TRBJ1-3, the V gene TRBV28, with D perhaps matching TRBD1 (6 bases). Per the germline V gene, CDR1 is MDHEN and CDR2 is SYDVKM. This CDR3 contains 14 residues. V lost 8 bases and J 0 bases, leaving 11 bases between the germline ends.

V is TRBV5-1 and J is TRBJ2-3; TRBD1 might be the D (5 bases). This CDR3 comprises 14 residues. Germline-derived CDR1 and CDR2 are SGHRS and YFSETQ. Trimming left V 6 bases short and J 1 base short, with 12 bases between. The CDR3 nucleotides are TGCGCCAGCAAGAGGACACGAGGCACAGATACGCAGTATTTT. Its protein is CASKRTRGTDTQYF.

The chain joins TRBV13 to TRBJ1-2; 7 bases map to TRBD1. From germline, CDR1 is PRHDT and CDR2 FYEKMQ (reference sequence). This CDR3 contains 15 residues. V shed 6 bases, J shed 0 bases, and the junction held 7 bases outside the gene matches. This chain's CDR3 is CASSSPGGPNYGYTF. CDR3 nucleotide sequence: TGTGCCAGCAGTTCCCCAGGGGGACCTAACTATGGCTACACCTTC.

This clone was seen once. The rearrangement links TRBV29-1 to TRBJ2-2; the D gene is possibly TRBD1 (6 bases). CDR3 length: 12 amino acids. Germline values: CDR1 SQVTM, CDR2 ANQGSEA. The CDR3 reads CSATGHAGELFF. The CDR3 region has the DNA TGCAGTGCAACAGGGCATGCCGGGGAGCTGTTTTTT.

The gene calls are TRBV4-1 and TRBJ2-2; TRBD1 agrees at 9 bases. Looked up from germline, CDR1 is MGHRA and CDR2 is YSYEKL. The CDR3 is 16 residues long. The ends lost 3 bases at V and 0 bases at J; junction bases unmatched: 2. For the CDR3, the DNA is TGCGCCAGCAGCCAGCGACAGGGGGCGAACACCGGGGAGCTGTTTTTT. Amino acids: CASSQRQGANTGELFF.

The V and J genes are TRBV5-4 and TRBJ1-1; possibly TRBD1 for D (5 bases). The germline gives CDR1 SGHNT, CDR2 YYREEE (reference sequence). This CDR3 comprises 15 residues. Trimming left V 1 base short and J 3 bases short, with 13 bases between. CDR3 protein: CASSLWGRGYTEAFF. Written as DNA, the CDR3 is TGTGCCAGCAGCTTGTGGGGTAGGGGATACACTGAAGCTTTCTTT.

The V and J genes are TRBV7-8 and TRBJ2-2; D possibly corresponds to TRBD2 (6 bases). Germline lookup yields CDR1 SGHVS and CDR2 FQNEAQ. The CDR3 extends over 14 amino acids. Trimming removed 7 bases from V and 10 bases from J, with 19 bases in between. The CDR3 DNA reads as TGTGCCAGCACCCGTCTAAGTAGCGGTTCGGAGCTGTTTTTT. Protein product: CASTRLSSGSELFF.

This chain uses TRBV9 with TRBJ2-5; perhaps TRBD1 as D (6 bases). Germline V gives CDR1 SGDLS, CDR2 YYNGEE. CDR3 length: 12 residues. Trimming removed 3 bases at V and 10 bases at J, with 13 bases between. The CDR3 protein is CASSAQPGDQYF. The CDR3 region has the DNA TGTGCCAGCAGCGCCCAACCAGGGGACCAGTACTTC.